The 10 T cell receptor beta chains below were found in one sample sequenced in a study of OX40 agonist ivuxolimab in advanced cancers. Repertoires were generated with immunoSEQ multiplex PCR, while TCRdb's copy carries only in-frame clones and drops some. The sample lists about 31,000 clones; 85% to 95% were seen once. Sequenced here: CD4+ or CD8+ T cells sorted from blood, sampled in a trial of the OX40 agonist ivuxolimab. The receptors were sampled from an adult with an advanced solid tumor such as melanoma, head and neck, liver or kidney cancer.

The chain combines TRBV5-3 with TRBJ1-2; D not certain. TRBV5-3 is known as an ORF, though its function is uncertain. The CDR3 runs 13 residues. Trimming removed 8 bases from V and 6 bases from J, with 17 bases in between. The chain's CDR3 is CASRVRRGNGYTF. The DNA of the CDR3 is TGTGCCAGTAGGGTTCGGCGGGGTAATGGCTACACCTTC.

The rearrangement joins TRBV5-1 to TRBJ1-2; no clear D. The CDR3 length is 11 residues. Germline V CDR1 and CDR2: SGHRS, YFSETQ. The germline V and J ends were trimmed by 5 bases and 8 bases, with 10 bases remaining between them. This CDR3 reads CASRDLGGYTF. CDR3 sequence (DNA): TGCGCCAGCAGGGATCTGGGCGGCTACACCTTC. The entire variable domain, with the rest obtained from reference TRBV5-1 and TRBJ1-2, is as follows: KAGVTQTPRYLIKTRGQQVTLSCSPISGHRSVSWYQQTPGQGLQFLFEYFSETQRNKGNFPGRFSGRQFSNSRSEMNVSTLELGDSALYLCASRDLGGYTFGSGTRLTVV.

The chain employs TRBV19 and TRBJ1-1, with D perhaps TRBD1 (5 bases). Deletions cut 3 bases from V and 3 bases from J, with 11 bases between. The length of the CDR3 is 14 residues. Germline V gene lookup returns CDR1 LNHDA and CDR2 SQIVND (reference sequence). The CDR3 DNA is TGTGCCAGTAGTATCAGCCCAGGGTACACTGAAGCTTTCTTT. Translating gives CASSISPGYTEAFF.

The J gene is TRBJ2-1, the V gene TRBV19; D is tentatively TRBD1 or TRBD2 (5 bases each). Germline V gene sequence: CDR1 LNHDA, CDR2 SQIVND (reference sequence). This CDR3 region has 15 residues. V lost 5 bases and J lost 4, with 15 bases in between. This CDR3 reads CASSVSGAGYNEQFF. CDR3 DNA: TGTGCCAGTAGTGTATCCGGGGCTGGTTACAATGAGCAGTTCTTC.

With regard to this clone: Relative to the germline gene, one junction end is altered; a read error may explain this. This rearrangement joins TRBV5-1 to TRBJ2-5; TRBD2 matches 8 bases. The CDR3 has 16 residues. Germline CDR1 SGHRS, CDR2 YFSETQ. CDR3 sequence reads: CASSLDPAGVQEAQYF. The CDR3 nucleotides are TGCGCCAGCAGCTTGGATCCAGCGGGGGTCCAAGAGGCCCAGTACTTC.

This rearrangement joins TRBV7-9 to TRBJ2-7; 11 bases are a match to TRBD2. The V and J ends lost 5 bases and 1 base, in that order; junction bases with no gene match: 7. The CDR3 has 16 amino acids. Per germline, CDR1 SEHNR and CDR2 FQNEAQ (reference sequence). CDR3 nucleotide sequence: TGTGCCAGCAGCCTAACTAGCGGGAGAAAATCCTACGAGCAGTACTTC. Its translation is CASSLTSGRKSYEQYF.

The CDR3 sequence is CASRGTGAFYEQYF. In nucleotides, the CDR3 is TGTGCCAGCAGGGGGACAGGGGCTTTCTACGAGCAGTACTTC. The rearrangement links TRBV27 to TRBJ2-7, with 10 bases identical to TRBD1. The length of the CDR3 is 14 residues. In germline, CDR1 is MNHEY, CDR2 SMNVEV (reference sequence). After removal of 6 bases from V and 3 bases from J, the junction contained 5 bases not matched to a gene.

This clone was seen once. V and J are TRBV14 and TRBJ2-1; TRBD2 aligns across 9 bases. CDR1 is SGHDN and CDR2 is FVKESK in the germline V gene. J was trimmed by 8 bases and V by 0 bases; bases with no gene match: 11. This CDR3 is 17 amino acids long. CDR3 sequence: CASSQDLAGGPLDEQFF. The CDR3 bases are TGTGCCAGCAGCCAAGATCTTGCGGGGGGGCCGCTGGATGAGCAGTTCTTC.

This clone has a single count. The CDR3 loop is CASSYSGMWDIQYF. For the CDR3, the DNA is TGTGCCAGCAGCTATAGCGGAATGTGGGACATTCAGTACTTC. This chain joins TRBV7-9 and TRBJ2-4; a weak D match, TRBD2 (6 bases). The CDR3 has 14 amino acids. V gave up 4 bases and J gave up 8 bases, with 15 bases separating them. Germline CDR1 and CDR2: SEHNR and FQNEAQ (reference sequence).

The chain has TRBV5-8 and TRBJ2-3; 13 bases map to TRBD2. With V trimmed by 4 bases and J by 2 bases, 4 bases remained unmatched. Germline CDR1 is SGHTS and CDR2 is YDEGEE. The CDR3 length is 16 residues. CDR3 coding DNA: TGTGCCAGCAGCCGGACTAGCGGGGGAAACACAGATACGCAGTATTTT. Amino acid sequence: CASSRTSGGNTDTQYF. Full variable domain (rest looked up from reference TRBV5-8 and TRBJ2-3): EAGVTQSPTHLIKTRGQQATLRCSPISGHTSVYWYQQALGLGLQFLLWYDEGEERNRGNFPPRFSGRQFPNYSSELNVNALELEDSALYLCASSRTSGGNTDTQYFGPGTRLTVL.